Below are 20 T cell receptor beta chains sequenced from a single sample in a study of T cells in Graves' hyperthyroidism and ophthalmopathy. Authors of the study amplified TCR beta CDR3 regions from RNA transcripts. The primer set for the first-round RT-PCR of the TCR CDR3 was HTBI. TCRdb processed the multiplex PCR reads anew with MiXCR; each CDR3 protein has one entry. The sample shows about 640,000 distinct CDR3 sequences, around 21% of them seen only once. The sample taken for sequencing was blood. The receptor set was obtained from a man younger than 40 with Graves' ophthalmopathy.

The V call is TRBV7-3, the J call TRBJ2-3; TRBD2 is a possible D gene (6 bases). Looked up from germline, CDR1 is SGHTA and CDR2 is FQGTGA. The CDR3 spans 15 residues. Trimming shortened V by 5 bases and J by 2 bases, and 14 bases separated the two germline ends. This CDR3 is CASSPLGGITDTQYF. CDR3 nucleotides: TGTGCCAGCAGCCCTCTCGGAGGGATCACAGATACGCAGTATTTT.

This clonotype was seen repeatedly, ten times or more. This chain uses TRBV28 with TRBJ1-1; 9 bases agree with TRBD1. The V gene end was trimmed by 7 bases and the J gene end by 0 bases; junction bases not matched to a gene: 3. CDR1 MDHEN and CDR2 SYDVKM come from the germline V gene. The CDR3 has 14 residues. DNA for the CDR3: TGTGCCAGCACCAGGGACAGGGTGAACACTGAAGCTTTCTTT. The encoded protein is CASTRDRVNTEAFF.

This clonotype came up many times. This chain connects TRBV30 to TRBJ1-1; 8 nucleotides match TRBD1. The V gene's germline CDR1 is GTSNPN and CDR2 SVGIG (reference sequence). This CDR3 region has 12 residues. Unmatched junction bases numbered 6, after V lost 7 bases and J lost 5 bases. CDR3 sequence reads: CASYRGITEAFF. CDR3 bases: TGTGCCTCGTACAGGGGGATTACTGAAGCTTTCTTT. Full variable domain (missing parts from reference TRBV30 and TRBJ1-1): SQTIHQWPATLVQPVGSPLSLECTVEGTSNPNLYWYRQAAGRGLQLLFYSVGIGQISSEVPQNLSASRPQDRQFILSSKKLLLSDSGFYLCASYRGITEAFFGQGTRLTVV.

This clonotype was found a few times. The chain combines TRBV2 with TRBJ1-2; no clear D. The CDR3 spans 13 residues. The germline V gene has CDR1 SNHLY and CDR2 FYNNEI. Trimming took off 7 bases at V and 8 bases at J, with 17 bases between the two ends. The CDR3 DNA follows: TGTGCCAGCATACACTCTGCCCTATACGGCTACACCTTC. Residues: CASIHSALYGYTF.

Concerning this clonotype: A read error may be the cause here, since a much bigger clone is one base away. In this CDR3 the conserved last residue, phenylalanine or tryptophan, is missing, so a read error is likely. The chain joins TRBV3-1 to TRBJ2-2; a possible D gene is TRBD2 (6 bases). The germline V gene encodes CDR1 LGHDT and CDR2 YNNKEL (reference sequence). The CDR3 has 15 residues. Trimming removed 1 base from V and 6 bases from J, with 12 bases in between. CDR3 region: CASSQGRAVAGELFL. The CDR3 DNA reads TGTGCCAGCAGCCAAGGGAGGGCGGTAGCCGGGGAGCTGTTTCTT.

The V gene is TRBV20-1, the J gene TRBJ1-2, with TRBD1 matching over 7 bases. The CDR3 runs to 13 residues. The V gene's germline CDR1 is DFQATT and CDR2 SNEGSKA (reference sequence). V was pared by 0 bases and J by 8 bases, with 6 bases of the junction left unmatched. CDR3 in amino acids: CSARDRQGLGYTF. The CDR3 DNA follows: TGCAGTGCTAGAGATCGACAGGGCCTGGGCTACACCTTC.

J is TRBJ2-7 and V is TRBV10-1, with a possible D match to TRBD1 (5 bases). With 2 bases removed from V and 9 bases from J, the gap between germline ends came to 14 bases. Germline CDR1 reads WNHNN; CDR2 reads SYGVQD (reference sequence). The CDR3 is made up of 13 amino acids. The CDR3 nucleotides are TGCGCCAGCAGTGAGGGTCAGGGCCACGGGCAGTACTTC. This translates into CASSEGQGHGQYF.

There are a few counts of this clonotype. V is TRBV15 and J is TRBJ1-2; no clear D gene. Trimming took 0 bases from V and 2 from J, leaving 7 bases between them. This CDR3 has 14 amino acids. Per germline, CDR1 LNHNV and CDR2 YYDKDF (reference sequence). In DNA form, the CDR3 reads TGTGCCACCAGCAGAGACGGCACCAACTATGGCTACACCTTC. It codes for CATSRDGTNYGYTF.

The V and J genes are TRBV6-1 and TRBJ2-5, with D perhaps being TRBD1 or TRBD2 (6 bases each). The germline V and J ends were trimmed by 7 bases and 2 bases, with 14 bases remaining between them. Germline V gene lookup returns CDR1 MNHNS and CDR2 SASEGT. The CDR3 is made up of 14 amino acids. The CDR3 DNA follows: TGTGCCAGCATTAAGGGGGGTGGGCAAGAGACCCAGTACTTC. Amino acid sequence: CASIKGGGQETQYF.

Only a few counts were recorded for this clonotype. CDR3 in amino acids: CASSLERANEQYF. The CDR3 region has the DNA TGTGCCAGCAGTTTAGAGAGGGCCAACGAGCAGTACTTC. The V and J genes are TRBV28 and TRBJ2-7, with TRBD2 as a possible D gene (5 bases). There are 13 residues in the CDR3. V lost 2 bases and J 5 bases, leaving 10 bases between the germline ends. CDR1 MDHEN and CDR2 SYDVKM come from the germline V gene.

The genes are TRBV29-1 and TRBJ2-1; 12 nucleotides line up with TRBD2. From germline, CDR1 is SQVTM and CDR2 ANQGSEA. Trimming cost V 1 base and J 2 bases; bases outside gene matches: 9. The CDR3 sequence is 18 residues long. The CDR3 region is CSVEGSLAGGFAYNEQFF. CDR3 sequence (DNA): TGCAGCGTTGAAGGGAGCCTAGCGGGAGGGTTCGCCTACAATGAGCAGTTCTTC.

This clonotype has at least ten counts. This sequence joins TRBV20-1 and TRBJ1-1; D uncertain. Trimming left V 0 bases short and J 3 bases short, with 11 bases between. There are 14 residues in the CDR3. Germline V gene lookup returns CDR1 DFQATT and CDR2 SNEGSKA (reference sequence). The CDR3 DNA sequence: TGCAGTGCTAGAGATCCTAACCGGGACACTGAAGCTTTCTTT. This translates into CSARDPNRDTEAFF.

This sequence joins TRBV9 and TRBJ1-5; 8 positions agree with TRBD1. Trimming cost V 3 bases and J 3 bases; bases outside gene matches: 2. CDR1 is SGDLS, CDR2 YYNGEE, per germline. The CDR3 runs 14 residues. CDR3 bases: TGTGCCAGCAGCGAGACAGGGGACAATCAGCCCCAGCATTTT. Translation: CASSETGDNQPQHF.

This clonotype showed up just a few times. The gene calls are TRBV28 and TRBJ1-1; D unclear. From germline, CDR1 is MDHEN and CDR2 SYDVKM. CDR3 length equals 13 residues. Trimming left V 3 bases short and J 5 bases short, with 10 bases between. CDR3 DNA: TGTGCCAGCAGTTTTTCCTGGCCTACTGAAGCTTTCTTT. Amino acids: CASSFSWPTEAFF.

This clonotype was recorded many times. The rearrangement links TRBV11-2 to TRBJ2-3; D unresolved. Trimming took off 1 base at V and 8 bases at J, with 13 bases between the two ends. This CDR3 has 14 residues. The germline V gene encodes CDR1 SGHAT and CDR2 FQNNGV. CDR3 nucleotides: TGTGCCAGCAGCTTAGGTGGTCCCTCGGGTACGCAGTATTTT. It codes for CASSLGGPSGTQYF.

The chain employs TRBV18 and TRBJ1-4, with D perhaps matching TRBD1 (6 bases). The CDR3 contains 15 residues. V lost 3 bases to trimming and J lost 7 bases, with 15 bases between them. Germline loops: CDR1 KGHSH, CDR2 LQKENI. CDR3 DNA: TGTGCCAGCTCACCTACACAGGGATGGGGTGAAAAACTGTTTTTT. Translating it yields CASSPTQGWGEKLFF.

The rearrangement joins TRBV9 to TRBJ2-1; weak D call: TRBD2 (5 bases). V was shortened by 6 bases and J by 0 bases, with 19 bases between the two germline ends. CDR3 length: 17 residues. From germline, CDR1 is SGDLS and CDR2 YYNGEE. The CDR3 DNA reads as TGTGCCAGCACCCCGAGTGGAGGCAATACCTCCTACAATGAGCAGTTCTTC. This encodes CASTPSGGNTSYNEQFF.

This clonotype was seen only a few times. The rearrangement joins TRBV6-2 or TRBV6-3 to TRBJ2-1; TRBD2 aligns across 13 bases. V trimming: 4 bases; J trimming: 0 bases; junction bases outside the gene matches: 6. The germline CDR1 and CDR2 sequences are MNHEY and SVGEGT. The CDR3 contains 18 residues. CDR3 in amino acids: CASSSGLAGFLSYNEQFF. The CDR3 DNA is TGTGCCAGCAGTTCGGGACTAGCGGGATTTCTCTCCTACAATGAGCAGTTCTTC.

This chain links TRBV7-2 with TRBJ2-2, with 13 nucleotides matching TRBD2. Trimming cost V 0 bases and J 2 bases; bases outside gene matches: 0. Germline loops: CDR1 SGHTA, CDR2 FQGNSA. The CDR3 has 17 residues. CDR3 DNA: TGTGCCAGCAGCTTAGCGGGACTAGCGGGAAACACCGGGGAGCTGTTTTTT. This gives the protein CASSLAGLAGNTGELFF.

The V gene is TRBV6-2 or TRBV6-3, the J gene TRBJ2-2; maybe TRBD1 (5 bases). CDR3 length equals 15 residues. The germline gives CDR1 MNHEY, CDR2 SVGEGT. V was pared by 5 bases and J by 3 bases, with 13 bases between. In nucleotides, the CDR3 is TGTGCCAGCAGTCCCTGGAGACAGCACACCGGGGAGCTGTTTTTT. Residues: CASSPWRQHTGELFF.